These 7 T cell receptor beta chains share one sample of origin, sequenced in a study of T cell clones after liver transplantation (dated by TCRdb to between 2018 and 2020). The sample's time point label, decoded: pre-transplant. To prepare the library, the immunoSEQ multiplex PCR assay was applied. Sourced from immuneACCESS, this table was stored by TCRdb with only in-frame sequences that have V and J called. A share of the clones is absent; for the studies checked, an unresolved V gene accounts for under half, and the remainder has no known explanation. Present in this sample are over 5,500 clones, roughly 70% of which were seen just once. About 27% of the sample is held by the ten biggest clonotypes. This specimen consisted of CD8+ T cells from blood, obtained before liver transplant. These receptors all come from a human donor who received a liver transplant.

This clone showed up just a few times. CDR3 region: CASSPQEGDYYGYTF. The CDR3 region has the DNA TGTGCCAGCAGCCCCCAGGAGGGAGATTACTATGGCTACACCTTC. The chain combines TRBV5-6 with TRBJ1-2, with D uncertain. CDR1 and CDR2 from the germline V gene are SGHDT and YYEEEE. V shed 4 bases and J shed 3 bases, with 16 bases lying between them. CDR3 size: 15 residues.

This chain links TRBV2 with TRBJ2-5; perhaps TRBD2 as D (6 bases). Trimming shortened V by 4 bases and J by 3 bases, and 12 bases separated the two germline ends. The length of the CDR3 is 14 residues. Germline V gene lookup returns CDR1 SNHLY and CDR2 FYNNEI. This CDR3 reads CASSGGDLKETQYF. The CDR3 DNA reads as TGTGCCAGCAGTGGGGGGGATTTGAAAGAGACCCAGTACTTC.

The CDR3 sequence is CASSQEASGGVGEQFF. The DNA of the CDR3 is TGCGCCAGCAGCCAAGAGGCTAGCGGGGGAGTCGGTGAGCAGTTCTTC. The genes are TRBV4-1 and TRBJ2-1, with 10 bases aligning to TRBD2. The CDR3 covers 16 residues. The J segment lost 9 bases and the V segment lost 0 bases, leaving 8 bases of the junction unmatched. Germline V lookup: CDR1 MGHRA, CDR2 YSYEKL.

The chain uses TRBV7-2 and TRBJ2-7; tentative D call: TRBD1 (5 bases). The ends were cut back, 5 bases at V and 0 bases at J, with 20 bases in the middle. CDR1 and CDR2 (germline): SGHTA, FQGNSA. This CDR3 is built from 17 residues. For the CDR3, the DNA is TGTGCCAGCAGCGAAAAGGGGTGGCAGGTCAGCTCCTACGAGCAGTACTTC. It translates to CASSEKGWQVSSYEQYF.

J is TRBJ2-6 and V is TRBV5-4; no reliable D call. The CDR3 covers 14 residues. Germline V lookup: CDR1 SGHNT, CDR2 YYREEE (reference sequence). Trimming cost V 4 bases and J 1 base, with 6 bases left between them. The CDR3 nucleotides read TGTGCCAGCAGCGATGAATCTGGGGCCAACGTCCTGACTTTC. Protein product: CASSDESGANVLTF.

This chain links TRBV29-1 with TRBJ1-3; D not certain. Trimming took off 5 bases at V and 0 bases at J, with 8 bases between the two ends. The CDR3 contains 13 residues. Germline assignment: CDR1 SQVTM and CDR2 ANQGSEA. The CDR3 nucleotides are TGCAGCGTTCGGACCATCTCTGGAAACACCATATATTTT. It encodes CSVRTISGNTIYF.

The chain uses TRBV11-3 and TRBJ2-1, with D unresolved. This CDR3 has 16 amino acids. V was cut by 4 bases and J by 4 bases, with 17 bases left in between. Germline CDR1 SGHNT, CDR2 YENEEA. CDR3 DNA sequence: TGTGCCAGCAGCTCCAGGAACGATAAGCTGTACAATGAGCAGTTCTTC. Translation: CASSSRNDKLYNEQFF.